The clone carrying this T cell receptor beta chain was observed a few times. Its matching antigen is unknown. This sample stems from a study of blood T cells in healthy people across ages. Overall study results and limits: Higher diversity, along with more naive CD4+ cells, distinguished long-lived donors from aged donors.

Sample-barcoded 5' priming and a J-beta primer mix drove a second PCR of about 6 to 12 cycles. TCRdb re-called the 5' RACE reads with MiXCR, one entry per CDR3 protein. The profile covers about 1.7 million distinct CDR3 sequences, with 28% appearing a single time and 7.7% taken by the ten largest. Unmatched junction bases numbered 13, after V lost 2 bases and J lost 5 bases. CDR3 length: 17 amino acids. CDR1 is DFQATT and CDR2 is SNEGSKA in the germline V gene (reference sequence). Input material: blood. The chain uses TRBV20-1 and TRBJ1-3; TRBD1 aligns across 9 bases. The sequence was collected from a woman in her 30s in good health. The CDR3 sequence: CSARRRQGVEGRNTIYF. As DNA, the CDR3 is TGCAGTGCTAGACGGAGACAGGGGGTGGAGGGAAGAAACACCATATATTTT.